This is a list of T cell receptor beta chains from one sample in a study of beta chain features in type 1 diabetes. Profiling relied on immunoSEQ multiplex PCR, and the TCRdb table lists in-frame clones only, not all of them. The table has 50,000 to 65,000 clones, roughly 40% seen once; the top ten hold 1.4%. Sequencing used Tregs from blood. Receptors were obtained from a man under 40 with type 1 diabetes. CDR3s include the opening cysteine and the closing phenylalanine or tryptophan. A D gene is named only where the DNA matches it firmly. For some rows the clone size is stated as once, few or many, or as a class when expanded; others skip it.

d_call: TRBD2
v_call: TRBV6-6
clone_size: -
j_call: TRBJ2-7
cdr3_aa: CASTPSAGVREQYF
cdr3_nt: TGTGCCAGCACCCCCTCAGCGGGAGTTCGAGAGCAGTACTTC

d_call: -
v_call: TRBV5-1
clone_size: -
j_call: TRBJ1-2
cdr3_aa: CASSESGVGYTF
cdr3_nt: TGCGCCAGCAGCGAATCAGGGGTAGGCTACACCTTC

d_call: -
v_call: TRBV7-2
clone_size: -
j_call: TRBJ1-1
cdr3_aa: CASSLGDRRRTEAFF
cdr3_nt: TGTGCCAGCAGCCTAGGGGATAGGAGGAGGACTGAAGCTTTCTTT

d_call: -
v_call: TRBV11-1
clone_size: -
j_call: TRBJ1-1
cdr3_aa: CASSRPTGKNTEAFF
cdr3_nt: TGTGCCAGCAGCCGACCCACAGGGAAGAACACTGAAGCTTTCTTT

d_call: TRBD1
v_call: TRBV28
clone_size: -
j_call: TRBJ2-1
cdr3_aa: CASSQRRDRDYNEQFF
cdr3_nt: TGTGCCAGCAGCCAAAGGCGGGACAGGGATTACAATGAGCAGTTCTTC

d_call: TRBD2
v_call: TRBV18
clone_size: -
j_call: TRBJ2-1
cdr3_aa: CASSPPSSGTYNEQFF
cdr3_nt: TGTGCCAGCTCACCACCGAGTAGCGGGACGTACAATGAGCAGTTCTTC

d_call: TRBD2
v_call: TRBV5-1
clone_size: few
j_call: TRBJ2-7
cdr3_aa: CASSRRLAGGIEYEQYF
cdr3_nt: TGCGCCAGCAGCCGGCGGCTAGCGGGAGGAATAGAATACGAGCAGTACTTC

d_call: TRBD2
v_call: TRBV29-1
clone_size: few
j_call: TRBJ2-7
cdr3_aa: CSVGGSGSVSHEQYF
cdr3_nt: TGCAGCGTTGGTGGTAGCGGGAGTGTTTCCCACGAGCAGTACTTC

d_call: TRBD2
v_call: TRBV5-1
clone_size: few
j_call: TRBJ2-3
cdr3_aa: CASSSSGRTDTQYF
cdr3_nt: TGCGCCAGCAGCTCTAGCGGGAGGACAGATACGCAGTATTTT

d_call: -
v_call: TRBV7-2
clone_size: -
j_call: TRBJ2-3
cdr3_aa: CASSFVVGTDTQYF
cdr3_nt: TGTGCCAGTAGCTTTGTAGTTGGCACAGATACGCAGTATTTT